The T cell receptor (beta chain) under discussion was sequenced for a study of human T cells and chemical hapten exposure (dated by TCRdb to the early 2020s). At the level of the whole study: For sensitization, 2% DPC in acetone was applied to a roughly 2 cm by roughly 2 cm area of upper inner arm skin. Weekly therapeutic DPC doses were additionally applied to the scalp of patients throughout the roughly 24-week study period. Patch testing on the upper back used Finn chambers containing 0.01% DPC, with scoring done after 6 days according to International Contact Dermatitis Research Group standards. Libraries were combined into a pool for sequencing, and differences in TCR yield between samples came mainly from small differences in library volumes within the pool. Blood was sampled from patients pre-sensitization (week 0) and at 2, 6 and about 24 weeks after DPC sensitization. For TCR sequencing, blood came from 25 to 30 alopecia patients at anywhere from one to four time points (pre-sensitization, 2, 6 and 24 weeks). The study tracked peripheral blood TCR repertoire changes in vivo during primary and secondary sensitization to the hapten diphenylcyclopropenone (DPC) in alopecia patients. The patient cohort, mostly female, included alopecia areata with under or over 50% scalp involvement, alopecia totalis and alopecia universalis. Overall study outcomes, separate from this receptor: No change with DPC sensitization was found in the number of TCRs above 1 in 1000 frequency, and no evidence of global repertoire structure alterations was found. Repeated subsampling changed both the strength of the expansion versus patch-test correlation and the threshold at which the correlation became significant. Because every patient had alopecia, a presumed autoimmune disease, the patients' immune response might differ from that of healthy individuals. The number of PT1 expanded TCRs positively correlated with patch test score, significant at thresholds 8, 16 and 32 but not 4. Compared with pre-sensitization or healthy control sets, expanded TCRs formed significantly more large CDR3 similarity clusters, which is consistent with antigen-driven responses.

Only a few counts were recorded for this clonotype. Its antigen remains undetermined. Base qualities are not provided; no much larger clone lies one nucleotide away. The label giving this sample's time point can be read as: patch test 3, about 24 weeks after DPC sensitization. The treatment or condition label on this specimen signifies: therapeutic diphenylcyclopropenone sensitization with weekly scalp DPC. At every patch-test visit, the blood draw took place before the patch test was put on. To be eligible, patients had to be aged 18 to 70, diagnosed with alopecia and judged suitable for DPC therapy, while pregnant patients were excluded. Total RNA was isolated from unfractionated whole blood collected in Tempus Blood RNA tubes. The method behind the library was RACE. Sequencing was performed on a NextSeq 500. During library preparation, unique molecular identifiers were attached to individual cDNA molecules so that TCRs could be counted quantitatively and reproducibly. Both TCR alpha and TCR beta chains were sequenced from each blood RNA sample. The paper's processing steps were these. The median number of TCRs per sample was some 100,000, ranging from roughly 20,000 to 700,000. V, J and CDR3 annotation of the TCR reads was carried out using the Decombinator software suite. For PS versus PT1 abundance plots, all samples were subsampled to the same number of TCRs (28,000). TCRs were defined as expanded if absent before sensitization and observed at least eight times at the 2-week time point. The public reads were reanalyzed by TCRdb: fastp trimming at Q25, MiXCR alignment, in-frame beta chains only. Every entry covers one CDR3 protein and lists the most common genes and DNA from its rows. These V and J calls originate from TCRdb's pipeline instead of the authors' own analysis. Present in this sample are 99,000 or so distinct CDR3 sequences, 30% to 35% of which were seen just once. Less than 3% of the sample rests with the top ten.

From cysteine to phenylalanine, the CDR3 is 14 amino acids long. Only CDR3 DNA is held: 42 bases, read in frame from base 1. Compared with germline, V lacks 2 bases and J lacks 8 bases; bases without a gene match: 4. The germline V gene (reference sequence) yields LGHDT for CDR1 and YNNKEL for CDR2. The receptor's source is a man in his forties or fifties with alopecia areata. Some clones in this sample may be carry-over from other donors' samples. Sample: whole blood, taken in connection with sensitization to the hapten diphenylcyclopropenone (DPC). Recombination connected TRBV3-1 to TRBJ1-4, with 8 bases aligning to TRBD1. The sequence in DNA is TGTGCCAGCAGCCAATCGACAGGGGACGAAAAACTGTTTTTT. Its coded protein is CASSQSTGDEKLFF.